This TCR beta chain comes out of a study of cytomegalovirus exposure and HLA in healthy donors. Study outcomes and limitations: Per a later analysis, HLA-associated TCR beta chains showed more clonal expansion than other, equally common TCR beta chains. Roughly uniform depth of sequencing across donors was assumed in presence/absence analyses. Another analysis was done later, and it associated 16,951 TCR beta sequences with HLA alleles at 0.05 false discovery rate.

The CDR3 runs to 15 residues. J was trimmed by 4 bases and V by 5 bases; bases with no gene match: 8. CDR1 and CDR2 (germline): SNHLY, FYNNEI. Primers: 60 Vbeta forward and 13 Jbeta reverse. The assay was immunoSEQ multiplex PCR, and TCRdb's table has in-frame clones only and misses some. The sample consists of 100,000 or so clones, approximately 80% of them appearing once. In regard to this clone: The antigen is undetermined.

The sample was PBMCs. This chain joins TRBV2 and TRBJ2-1, with 7 bases aligning to TRBD1. This receptor was taken from a man in his forties or fifties in good health and CMV-seropositive. CDR3 protein: CASSKSTGVYNEQFF. CDR3 DNA sequence: TGTGCCAGCAGTAAGAGTACAGGGGTTTACAATGAGCAGTTCTTC.